This paragraph reports one T cell receptor beta chain. This entry is derived from a study of T cells in Graves' hyperthyroidism and ophthalmopathy. Trimming cost V 4 bases and J 6 bases, with 12 bases left between them. The CDR3 contains 14 residues. CDR1 is MNHEY and CDR2 is SVGEGT in the germline V gene. Amplified regions were TCR beta CDR3 sequences from RNA transcripts. The HTBI primer set drove a first-round RT-PCR of the TCR CDR3. TCRdb redid the calling of the multiplex PCR reads with MiXCR, one entry per CDR3 protein. This sample has 250,000 to 300,000 distinct CDR3 sequences, with approximately 12% found just once.

What was sequenced was blood. The chain employs TRBV6-2 or TRBV6-3 and TRBJ2-2, with TRBD2 as a possible D gene (6 bases). The sequence derives from a woman in her thirties with Graves' hyperthyroidism that later progressed to Graves' ophthalmopathy. The CDR3 DNA follows: TGTGCCAGCAGTTTGACCAGGGAGGCCGGGGAGCTGTTTTTT. It translates to CASSLTREAGELFF.